The 28 T cell receptor beta chains below come from one sample, sequenced in a study of blood T cell repertoires in COVID-19. Clones were read by immunoSEQ multiplex PCR, and TCRdb kept only the in-frame ones, dropping some. This sample has about 170,000 clones, with around 82% found just once. Sequencing used PBMCs or T cells enriched from blood (not recorded which). The receptor source for this set is a woman in her forties or fifties in a cohort exposed to, infected with or recovered from COVID-19 (not recorded which).

The chain carries TRBV12-5 and TRBJ1-1; D gene unclear. This CDR3 has 14 amino acids. The germline CDR1 and CDR2 sequences are LGHNT and FRNRAP. Trimming removed 7 bases from V and 3 bases from J, with 15 bases in between. The CDR3 coding sequence is TGTGCTAGTGCCGTCGGGAGCAGTGACACTGAAGCTTTCTTT. It encodes CASAVGSSDTEAFF.

The genes are TRBV7-9 and TRBJ2-3; 8 nucleotides match TRBD2. The CDR3 spans 15 residues. Trimming removed 5 bases from V and 4 bases from J; junction bases left unmatched: 8. In germline, CDR1 is SEHNR, CDR2 FQNEAQ (reference sequence). The DNA of the CDR3 is TGTGCCAGCAGCCATGTTTCGGGGGGGCCAGATACGCAGTATTTT. Translated, it gives CASSHVSGGPDTQYF.

This clone was seen only once. The rearrangement uses TRBV6-1 and TRBJ2-7; TRBD2 aligns across 11 bases. This CDR3 has 18 residues. Germline trimming cut 4 bases from V and 1 base from J; bases unmatched to any gene: 12. Germline values: CDR1 MNHNS, CDR2 SASEGT. The CDR3 DNA is TGTGCCAGCAGTGTCGGCCGAACTAGCGGGAGAATATCCTACGAGCAGTACTTC. As protein: CASSVGRTSGRISYEQYF.

DNA of the CDR3: TGTGCCAGCAGCTTAGTGGGGGGCTATGGCTACACCTTC. It is translated as CASSLVGGYGYTF. The chain carries TRBV7-9 and TRBJ1-2; TRBD1 might be the D (5 bases). The CDR3 consists of 13 residues. Germline values: CDR1 SEHNR, CDR2 FQNEAQ (reference sequence). The germline V and J ends were trimmed by 1 base and 4 bases, with 7 bases remaining between them.

The chain carries TRBV4-2 and TRBJ2-7; D gene unclear. This CDR3 has 13 residues. V was clipped by 1 base and J by 1 base, with 5 bases between them. CDR1 is LGHNA and CDR2 is YNFKEQ in the germline V gene. Written as DNA, the CDR3 is TGTGCCAGCAGCCAAGGCCTATCCTACGAGCAGTACTTC. It translates to CASSQGLSYEQYF.

The J gene is TRBJ1-5, the V gene TRBV7-2; 7 bases fit TRBD1. CDR1 and CDR2 (germline): SGHTA, FQGNSA. The CDR3 spans 13 residues. V dropped 5 bases and J dropped 7; count of bases not matched to a gene: 5. CDR3 nucleotides: TGTGCCAGCAGCGACAGGGAAGGGCAGCCCCAGCATTTT. Protein product: CASSDREGQPQHF.

This rearrangement joins TRBV7-3 to TRBJ2-3, with 11 bases identical to TRBD1. Trimming at V came to 5 bases and at J to 3 bases, leaving 4 bases not matched to a gene. The CDR3 covers 15 residues. The germline V gene encodes CDR1 SGHTA and CDR2 FQGTGA. The CDR3 DNA is TGTGCCAGCAGCCAGGGACAGGGGGGGACAGATACGCAGTATTTT. This gives the protein CASSQGQGGTDTQYF.

CDR3 sequence (DNA): TGTGCCAGCAGCTTAGGGGGGGCATTTTATTCACCCCTCCACTTT. It specifies CASSLGGAFYSPLHF. This sequence joins TRBV13 and TRBJ1-6; a weak D match, TRBD1 (6 bases). V was shortened by 0 bases and J by 8 bases, with 11 bases between the two germline ends. Per the germline V gene, CDR1 is PRHDT and CDR2 is FYEKMQ (reference sequence). The CDR3 is 15 amino acids.

This chain joins TRBV5-1 and TRBJ2-7, with 7 bases lining up with TRBD1. Germline lookup yields CDR1 SGHRS and CDR2 YFSETQ. The CDR3 is 15 amino acids. V lost 3 bases and J lost 0; bases outside the gene matches: 6. The CDR3 sequence: CASSWATGSSYEQYF. CDR3 DNA: TGCGCCAGCAGCTGGGCGACAGGGAGCTCCTACGAGCAGTACTTC.

The J gene is TRBJ2-1, the V gene TRBV20-1, with no clear D. In germline, CDR1 is DFQATT, CDR2 SNEGSKA (reference sequence). This CDR3 comprises 10 residues. The V end was cut by 4 bases, the J end by 10 bases, with 8 bases between. This chain's CDR3 is CSAMRGEQFF. CDR3 nucleotides: TGCAGTGCTATGCGCGGAGAGCAGTTCTTC.

This rearrangement joins TRBV19 to TRBJ1-1, with 7 bases identical to TRBD1. V lost 1 base and J lost 5; bases outside the gene matches: 10. Germline values: CDR1 LNHDA, CDR2 SQIVND (reference sequence). The CDR3 length is 16 residues. The CDR3 nucleotides are TGTGCCAGTAGTATAGGACAGGGTTCGATTTGGACTGAAGCTTTCTTT. This codes for CASSIGQGSIWTEAFF.

The V and J genes are TRBV28 and TRBJ2-7, with 7 bases aligning to TRBD1. Germline lookup yields CDR1 MDHEN and CDR2 SYDVKM. The length of the CDR3 is 16 residues. Unmatched junction bases numbered 13, after V lost 4 bases and J lost 4 bases. CDR3 sequence: CASSSFYTGQSYEQYF. The CDR3 nucleotides are TGTGCCAGCAGTTCCTTCTACACGGGACAGTCTTACGAGCAGTACTTC.

The chain employs TRBV10-1 and TRBJ2-1; D gene uncertain. The CDR3 is 14 residues long. V lost 4 bases, J lost 7 bases, and 14 bases lay in between. The germline V gene encodes CDR1 WNHNN and CDR2 SYGVQD (reference sequence). The CDR3 loop is CASSANQVRNEQFF. The CDR3 DNA reads as TGCGCCAGCAGTGCCAACCAGGTTAGGAATGAGCAGTTCTTC.

The genes are TRBV5-1 and TRBJ1-5; TRBD1 might be the D (5 bases). CDR3 length equals 15 residues. The germline CDR1 and CDR2 sequences are SGHRS and YFSETQ. V dropped 0 bases and J dropped 4 bases, with 11 bases sitting between them. CDR3: CASSLEGLRNQPQHF. CDR3 sequence (DNA): TGCGCCAGCAGCTTGGAGGGACTACGTAATCAGCCCCAGCATTTT.

The chain joins TRBV24-1 to TRBJ2-3; 7 nucleotides line up with TRBD1. Per the germline V gene, CDR1 is KGHDR and CDR2 is SFDVKD. The J segment lost 2 bases and the V segment lost 2 bases, leaving 15 bases of the junction unmatched. This CDR3 is 19 amino acids long. The CDR3 DNA follows: TGTGCCACCAGTGATTCCTCCCTGTCGACAGGGATAAACACAGATACGCAGTATTTT. It is translated as CATSDSSLSTGINTDTQYF.

This clone appeared once. This chain connects TRBV24-1 to TRBJ2-7, with 9 bases aligning to TRBD1. V shed 4 bases, J shed 2 bases, and the junction held 5 bases outside the gene matches. The CDR3 covers 15 residues. The germline V gene has CDR1 KGHDR and CDR2 SFDVKD. The CDR3 sequence is CATSDPGTGPYEQYF. CDR3 DNA sequence: TGTGCCACCAGTGACCCCGGGACAGGGCCCTACGAGCAGTACTTC.

The chain combines TRBV11-3 with TRBJ2-3, with a possible D match to TRBD2 (5 bases). Germline assignment: CDR1 SGHNT and CDR2 YENEEA. The CDR3 extends over 14 amino acids. Trimming took off 1 base at V and 3 bases at J, with 8 bases between the two ends. CDR3 in amino acids: CASSLGAETDTQYF. The CDR3 coding sequence is TGTGCCAGCAGCTTAGGAGCGGAAACAGATACGCAGTATTTT. The variable domain in full, with the rest retrieved from reference TRBV11-3 and TRBJ2-3, is EAGVVQSPRYKIIEKKQPVAFWCNPISGHNTLYWYLQNLGQGPELLIRYENEEAVDDSQLPKDRFSAERLKGVDSTLKIQPAELGDSAVYLCASSLGAETDTQYFGPGTRLTVL.

The chain joins TRBV29-1 to TRBJ1-5; D gene uncertain. V was trimmed by 4 bases and J by 0 bases, leaving 4 bases between them. The germline V gene has CDR1 SQVTM and CDR2 ANQGSEA. This CDR3 spans 12 amino acids. The DNA for the CDR3 is TGCAGCGTTGGGAGTAGCAATCAGCCCCAGCATTTT. It codes for CSVGSSNQPQHF.

J is TRBJ2-3 and V is TRBV12-3 or TRBV12-4, with D perhaps TRBD1 (5 bases). V dropped 6 bases and J dropped 9 bases, with 13 bases sitting between them. The CDR3 loop spans 12 amino acids. The CDR3 region has the DNA TGTGCCAGCAGCTTCCAGGGTATCACGCAGTATTTT. Its translation: CASSFQGITQYF.

The V and J genes are TRBV2 and TRBJ1-2; 8 bases match TRBD1. The V gene's germline CDR1 is SNHLY and CDR2 FYNNEI. The CDR3 totals 13 residues. V lost 6 bases and J lost 8; bases outside the gene matches: 8. CDR3 sequence (DNA): TGTGCCAGCAGCGAGGGACAGGTTAGAGGCTACACCTTC. This codes for CASSEGQVRGYTF.

The chain employs TRBV7-2 and TRBJ1-1, with TRBD1 as a possible D gene (5 bases). The germline gives CDR1 SGHTA, CDR2 FQGNSA. The length of the CDR3 is 13 residues. V lost 1 base and J 7 bases, leaving 10 bases between the germline ends. CDR3 amino acids: CASSLGLGGEAFF. CDR3 nucleotides: TGTGCCAGCAGCTTAGGTTTGGGGGGTGAAGCTTTCTTT.

J is TRBJ2-1 and V is TRBV4-3; 9 nucleotides line up with TRBD2. Germline CDR1 is LGHNA and CDR2 is YSLEER. J lost 2 bases, V lost 2 bases, and 7 bases had no gene match. The CDR3 contains 17 residues. In DNA form, the CDR3 reads TGCGCCAGCAGCCAAATGGGACTAGCCGGGCCCTACAATGAGCAGTTCTTC. Translating it yields CASSQMGLAGPYNEQFF.

This clone was observed a handful of times. The J gene is TRBJ1-5, the V gene TRBV18; TRBD1 agrees at 8 bases. With 3 bases clipped from V and 8 bases from J, the junction kept 6 bases outside the gene matches. The CDR3 extends over 14 amino acids. Germline CDR1 and CDR2: KGHSH and LQKENI. CDR3 amino acids: CASSPGGQGKPQHF. The CDR3 coding sequence is TGTGCCAGCTCACCCGGAGGACAGGGTAAGCCCCAGCATTTT.

The chain links TRBV4-1 to TRBJ1-5, with D hard to call. Germline CDR1 MGHRA, CDR2 YSYEKL. Deletions cut 0 bases from V and 0 bases from J, with 12 bases between. This CDR3 comprises 17 residues. DNA for the CDR3: TGCGCCAGCAGCCAAGAAGTGGACGACTATAGCAATCAGCCCCAGCATTTT. Encoded protein: CASSQEVDDYSNQPQHF.

The chain is built from TRBV6-1 and TRBJ2-7; tentatively, D is TRBD2 (6 bases). Germline V CDR1 and CDR2: MNHNS, SASEGT. CDR3 size: 16 residues. V was pared by 2 bases and J by 4 bases, with 18 bases between. CDR3: CASSERGLPEGYEQYF. In nucleotides, the CDR3 is TGTGCCAGCAGTGAACGCGGACTACCCGAGGGGTACGAGCAGTACTTC.

A word on this clone: One end of the junction fails to match germline, which may point to a read error. The V gene is TRBV7-7, the J gene TRBJ2-2; tentative D call: TRBD1 (6 bases). The CDR3 runs 15 residues. CDR1 and CDR2 from the germline V gene are SSHAT and FNYEAQ (reference sequence). The CDR3 nucleotides read TGTGCTAGCAGCCCACAGGGTGAGGGAACCGGGGAGCTGTTTTTT. It translates to CASSPQGEGTGELFF.

The chain links TRBV6-2 or TRBV6-3 to TRBJ2-5, with 9 positions matching TRBD2. Germline V lookup: CDR1 MNHEY, CDR2 SVGEGT. The CDR3 has 16 amino acids. The ends lost 0 bases at V and 5 bases at J; junction bases unmatched: 7. The CDR3 here is CASSYSLRGGRETQYF. The CDR3 bases are TGTGCCAGCAGTTACTCTTTGCGGGGGGGCCGCGAGACCCAGTACTTC.

This clone was detected a few times. Other DNA sequences in the same sample also yield this CDR3. The rearrangement uses TRBV2 and TRBJ1-5; TRBD1 agrees at 7 bases. The CDR3 is made up of 13 amino acids. Trimming cost V 9 bases and J 5 bases; bases outside gene matches: 7. The germline V gene has CDR1 SNHLY and CDR2 FYNNEI. The CDR3 region has the DNA TGTGCCAGTTCCGACAGGGCCGATCAGCCCCAGCATTTT. This codes for CASSDRADQPQHF.